These 12 T cell receptor beta chains were all obtained from the same sample, sequenced in a study of regulatory T cells in long-lasting Graves disease. The time point here: newly diagnosed GD, antithyroid drugs for less than 3 months. RNA extracted from PBMCs served as the sequencing template. iRepertoire HTBI primers and Arm-PCR of CDR3 regions built TCR beta libraries. TCRdb called the multiplex PCR reads again in MiXCR, with one record for every CDR3 protein. This table has some 560,000 distinct CDR3 sequences, 16% appearing once. This same sample was also taken into another study, of T cells in Graves' hyperthyroidism and ophthalmopathy.

The material was peripheral blood mononuclear cells (PBMCs), obtained at new diagnosis, from a patient treated with antithyroid drugs. These receptors all stem from a woman aged 35-65 years with Graves disease.

A word on this clonotype: With a much larger clone just one base away, this may be a read error. This chain uses TRBV12-3 or TRBV12-4 with TRBJ2-5; D not certain. The CDR3 is 12 residues long. CDR3 coding DNA: TGTGCCACCAGTTTACCCCGTGAGACCCAGTACTTC. Its translation: CATSLPRETQYF.

This clonotype was counted ten times or more. The rearrangement uses TRBV9 and TRBJ2-5; 9 bases agree with TRBD1. The CDR3 has 15 amino acids. After removal of 3 bases from V and 5 bases from J, the junction contained 8 bases not matched to a gene. Germline CDR1 and CDR2: SGDLS and YYNGEE. CDR3 coding DNA: TGTGCCAGCAGCGACACAGGGGGCTCCCAGGAGACCCAGTACTTC. It translates to CASSDTGGSQETQYF.

J is TRBJ2-7 and V is TRBV10-3; 10 bases map to TRBD1. Trimming cost V 8 bases and J 7 bases; bases outside gene matches: 2. The CDR3 spans 11 residues. Germline values: CDR1 ENHRY, CDR2 SYGVKD. The CDR3 DNA is TGTGCCATCGGGACAGGGGAAGAGCAGTACTTC. Its translation: CAIGTGEEQYF.

This rearrangement joins TRBV14 to TRBJ2-7, with D perhaps TRBD2 (5 bases). V was shortened by 1 base and J by 4 bases, with 11 bases between the two germline ends. There are 14 residues in the CDR3. Germline assignment: CDR1 SGHDN and CDR2 FVKESK. The CDR3 coding sequence is TGTGCCAGCAGCCAAGTGCGCCGCGGGTACGAGCAGTACTTC. Protein: CASSQVRRGYEQYF. Full variable domain (remainder filled in from reference TRBV14 and TRBJ2-7): EAGVTQFPSHSVIEKGQTVTLRCDPISGHDNLYWYRRVMGKEIKFLLHFVKESKQDESGMPNNRFLAERTGGTYSTLKVQPAELEDSGVYFCASSQVRRGYEQYFGPGTRLTVT.

Concerning this clonotype: A much larger clone differs by one base, so this may be a read error. This chain joins TRBV18 and TRBJ1-5, with a weak D call TRBD1 (6 bases). There are 15 residues in the CDR3. In germline, CDR1 is KGHSH, CDR2 LQKENI. The CDR3 bases are TGTGCCAGCTCACCCTCAGGGGTAAGCAATCAGCTCCAGCATTTT. Its protein is CASSPSGVSNQLQHF. Using reference TRBV18 and TRBJ1-5 for the parts outside the CDR3, the full variable domain is NAGVMQNPRHLVRRRGQEARLRCSPMKGHSHVYWYRQLPEEGLKFMVYLQKENIIDESGMPKERFSAEFPKEGPSILRIQQVVRGDSAAYFCASSPSGVSNQLQHFGDGTRLSIL.

Many counts were recorded for this clonotype. The rearrangement uses TRBV20-1 and TRBJ2-3; TRBD2 matches at 14 bases. Germline trimming cut 5 bases from V and 6 bases from J; bases unmatched to any gene: 10. CDR1 DFQATT and CDR2 SNEGSKA come from the germline V gene (reference sequence). This CDR3 contains 16 residues. The CDR3, as DNA: TGCAGTGCTGACAGTGGGACTAGCGGGGGAGGCGATACGCAGTATTTT. Amino acids: CSADSGTSGGGDTQYF.

This clonotype has more than one count but fewer than ten. CDR3 bases: TGTGCCTGGACAGGGCACTCCGAGACCCAGTACTTC. Its protein is CAWTGHSETQYF. The chain couples TRBV30 to TRBJ2-5; D perhaps matches TRBD1 (5 bases). Deletions cut 4 bases from V and 5 bases from J, with 11 bases between. In germline, CDR1 is GTSNPN, CDR2 SVGIG (reference sequence). The CDR3 has 12 residues.

This chain connects TRBV15 to TRBJ1-4, with D hard to call. The CDR3 totals 15 residues. Germline V gives CDR1 LNHNV, CDR2 YYDKDF (reference sequence). V gave up 0 bases and J gave up 5 bases, with 10 bases separating them. The DNA for the CDR3 is TGTGCCACCAGCAGAGACGGTGACCTGAATGAAAAACTGTTTTTT. Encoded protein: CATSRDGDLNEKLFF.

This clonotype appeared many times. V is TRBV28 and J is TRBJ2-1, with D maybe TRBD2 (6 bases). The germline V gene has CDR1 MDHEN and CDR2 SYDVKM. Deletions cut 3 bases from V and 12 bases from J, with 21 bases between. There are 15 residues in the CDR3. The CDR3: CASSFYLDPLGGQFF. In DNA, the CDR3 is TGTGCCAGCAGTTTCTACCTGGACCCCTTGGGGGGGCAGTTCTTC.

This clonotype was seen more than once but under ten times. This sequence joins TRBV14 and TRBJ2-3; 7 bases fit TRBD1. The J call may be faulty, since TRBJ2-5 better matches the DNA end. Germline CDR1 is SGHDN and CDR2 is FVKESK. The length of the CDR3 is 15 residues. The CDR3 coding sequence is TGTGCCAGCAGCCATTATATCAACAGGGGTGAGACCCAGTACTTC. Protein sequence: CASSHYINRGETQYF.

The chain uses TRBV4-1 and TRBJ2-2, with 11 bases matching TRBD2. This CDR3 is 17 amino acids long. With V trimmed by 6 bases and J by 1 base, 7 bases remained unmatched. Germline V CDR1 and CDR2: MGHRA, YSYEKL. As DNA, the CDR3 is TGCGCCAGCAGTCATAAGACTAGCGGGGTGAACACCGGGGAGCTGTTTTTT. Translating gives CASSHKTSGVNTGELFF.

This clonotype has ten or more counts. This sequence joins TRBV12-3 or TRBV12-4 and TRBJ1-4; TRBD1 matches 7 bases. The length of the CDR3 is 15 residues. With V trimmed by 9 bases and J by 5 bases, 12 bases remained unmatched. The CDR3 DNA sequence: TGTGCCAGTCGACAGGGCCCGGGAACGAATGAAAAACTGTTTTTT. Its translation: CASRQGPGTNEKLFF.